This T cell receptor beta chain was identified in a study of Graves' ophthalmopathy and Graves' hyperthyroidism. Clinicians made diagnoses from clinical symptoms, serum thyroxine, TRAb, thyroid ultrasound and orbital computed tomography. CDR1 is ENHRY, CDR2 SYGVKD, per germline. The CDR3 length is 14 residues. From RNA, the CDR3 regions of TCR beta chains were amplified and sequenced. The authors performed first-round RT-PCR with HTBI primers and then a second-round multiplex PCR. TCRdb recomputed calls from the multiplex PCR reads with MiXCR, one row per CDR3 protein. The sample includes 900,000 to 1,200,000 distinct CDR3 sequences, about 35% seen only once; the top ten take over 8.5%. On this clonotype itself: It may be a read error: a sequence one base away is much more abundant.

The receptor was isolated from an adult man with Graves' hyperthyroidism. Input material: peripheral blood or thyroid tissue (not recorded which). V gene TRBV10-3 combines with J gene TRBJ1-2; 7 bases are a match to TRBD1. The CDR3 loop is CASSLDRVSSGSTF. CDR3 sequence (DNA): TGTGCCAGCAGTTTAGACAGGGTATCAAGTGGCTCCACCTTC.